This T cell receptor beta chain was observed in a study of blood T cell repertoires in COVID-19. The CDR3 is made up of 16 amino acids. V dropped 4 bases and J dropped 1 base, with 16 bases sitting between them. Germline CDR1 reads SGHAT; CDR2 reads FQNNGV. This table comes from immunoSEQ multiplex PCR, and its TCRdb copy is limited to in-frame clones, with some not included. Of approximately 230,000 clones listed, approximately 84% were seen once; the top ten hold approximately 15%. Sequenced input: PBMCs or T cells enriched from blood (not recorded which). The TCR originated in a middle-aged man who had recovered from COVID-19. V usage is TRBV11-2 and J usage is TRBJ2-5, with D possibly matching TRBD2 (6 bases). The CDR3 sequence: CASSYRGGTLQETQYF. Written as DNA, the CDR3 is TGTGCCAGCAGCTATCGCGGCGGGACTCTCCAAGAGACCCAGTACTTC.